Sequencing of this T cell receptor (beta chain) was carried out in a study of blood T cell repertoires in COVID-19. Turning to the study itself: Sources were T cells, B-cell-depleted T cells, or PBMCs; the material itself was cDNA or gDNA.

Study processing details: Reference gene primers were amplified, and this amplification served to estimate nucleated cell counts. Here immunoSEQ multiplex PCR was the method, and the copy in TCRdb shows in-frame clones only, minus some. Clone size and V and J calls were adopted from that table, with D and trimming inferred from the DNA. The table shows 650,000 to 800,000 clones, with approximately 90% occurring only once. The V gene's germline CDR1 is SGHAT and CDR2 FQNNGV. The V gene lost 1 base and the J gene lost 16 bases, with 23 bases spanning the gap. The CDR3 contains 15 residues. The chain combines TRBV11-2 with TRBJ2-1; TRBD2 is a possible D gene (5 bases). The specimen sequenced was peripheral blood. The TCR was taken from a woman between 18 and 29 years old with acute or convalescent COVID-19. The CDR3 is CASSLGGVLNPYLFF. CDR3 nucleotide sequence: TGTGCCAGCAGCTTAGGGGGAGTCCTCAACCCCTACCTCTTCTTC. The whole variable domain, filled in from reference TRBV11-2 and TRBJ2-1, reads EAGVAQSPRYKIIEKRQSVAFWCNPISGHATLYWYQQILGQGPKLLIQFQNNGVVDDSQLPKDRFSAERLKGVDSTLKIQPAKLEDSAVYLCASSLGGVLNPYLFFGPGTRLTVL.